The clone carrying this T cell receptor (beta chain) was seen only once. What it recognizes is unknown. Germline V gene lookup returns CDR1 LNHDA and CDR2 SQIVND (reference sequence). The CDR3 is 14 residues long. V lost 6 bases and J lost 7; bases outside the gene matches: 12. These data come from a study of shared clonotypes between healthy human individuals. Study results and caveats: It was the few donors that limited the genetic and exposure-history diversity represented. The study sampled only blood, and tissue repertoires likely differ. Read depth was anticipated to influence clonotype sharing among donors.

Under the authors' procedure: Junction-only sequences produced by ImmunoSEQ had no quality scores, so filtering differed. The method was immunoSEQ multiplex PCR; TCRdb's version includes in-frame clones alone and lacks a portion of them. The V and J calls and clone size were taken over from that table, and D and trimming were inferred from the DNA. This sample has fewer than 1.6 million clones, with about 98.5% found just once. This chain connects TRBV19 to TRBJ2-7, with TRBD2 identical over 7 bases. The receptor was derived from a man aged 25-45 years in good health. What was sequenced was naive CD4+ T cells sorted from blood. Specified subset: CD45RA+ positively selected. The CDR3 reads CASSQGTTPWEQYF. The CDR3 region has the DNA TGTGCCAGTAGCCAAGGGACTACCCCGTGGGAGCAGTACTTC.